A selection of T cell receptor beta chains follows, all from one sample in a study of T-cell reconstitution after alpha-beta-depleted transplantation in children. TCRdb re-derived calls from the PCR reads in MiXCR, one entry per CDR3 protein. The data show approximately 340,000 distinct CDR3 sequences, about a tenth seen once. The source was PBMCs from the stem cell graft donor, collected from the stem cell graft. All receptors come from a human donor who donated a stem cell graft to a child with acute lymphoblastic leukemia. CDR3s include the opening cysteine and the closing phenylalanine or tryptophan. A D gene is named only where the DNA matches it firmly. The listing skips clone size in some rows; elsewhere it reads once, few, many or a size class.

clone size	D gene	V gene	J gene	CDR3 DNA	CDR3 protein
few	TRBD2	TRBV5-1	TRBJ2-1	TGCGCCAGCAGCTTGGCTAGCGGGAGTCCCTACAATGAGCAGTTCTTC	CASSLASGSPYNEQFF
many	TRBD1	TRBV18	TRBJ2-7	TGTGCCAGCTCATCGGGACAGGACTACGAGCAGTACTTC	CASSSGQDYEQYF
few	TRBD2	TRBV29-1	TRBJ2-7	TGCAGCGTTGAAGGGGGTCTAGCGGGATTCACGTACGAGCAGTACTTC	CSVEGGLAGFTYEQYF
few	TRBD2	TRBV9	TRBJ2-5	TGTGCCAGCAGCGTAGACGTAGCGGGGGAGACCCAGTACTTC	CASSVDVAGETQYF
NA	TRBD1	TRBV12-3/TRBV12-4	TRBJ1-1	TGTGCCAGCAGTTTAGGGGCAGGGGGTTGGAACACTGAAGCTTTCTTT	CASSLGAGGWNTEAFF
NA	NA	TRBV5-5	TRBJ1-5	TGTGCCAGCAGCTTGATTGATCACCCCCAGCATTTT	CASSLIDHPQHF
NA	TRBD2	TRBV20-1	TRBJ2-7	TGCAGTGCTAGAGCTCCCCTTAGACTAGCGGGAGGATACGAGCAGTACTTC	CSARAPLRLAGGYEQYF
few	NA	TRBV12-3/TRBV12-4	TRBJ2-3	TGTGCCAGCAGTTTAGTTAGGGCAGCTTATACGCAGTATTTT	CASSLVRAAYTQYF
few	NA	TRBV4-3	TRBJ2-2	TGCGCCAGCAGCCAAGAACCTCTGAACACCGGGGAGCTGTTTTTT	CASSQEPLNTGELFF
few	NA	TRBV20-1	TRBJ1-4	TGCAGTGCGAGGACAGATGCTAATGAAAAACTGTTTTTT	CSARTDANEKLFF
few	NA	TRBV19	TRBJ2-7	TGTGCCAGTAGTCCCAGGACAGTCTCGGGATTCGTCTACGAGCAGTACTTC	CASSPRTVSGFVYEQYF
many	NA	TRBV5-1	TRBJ1-1	TGCGCCAGCAGTTCAACCGGGGCGAACACTGAAGCTTTCTTT	CASSSTGANTEAFF
NA	TRBD2	TRBV4-3	TRBJ2-1	TGCGCCAGCAGCCAAGATCTTAGTAGCGGGAGTTCGAGTGAGCAGTTCTTC	CASSQDLSSGSSSEQFF
few	NA	TRBV7-2	TRBJ2-7	TGTGCCAGCAGCTTAGGAGTGGGCTCCAGCTCCTACGAGCAGTACTTC	CASSLGVGSSSYEQYF
NA	TRBD2	TRBV3-1	TRBJ2-7	TGTGCCAGCAGCCAAGATCGTCTTATTAGCGGGAGCTACGACCAGTACTTC	CASSQDRLISGSYDQYF
NA	NA	TRBV7-9	TRBJ2-5	TGTGCCAGCAGCTTAGAGGGGAGAACAGGCCGGGAGACCCAGTACTTC	CASSLEGRTGRETQYF
NA	NA	TRBV7-9	TRBJ2-1	TGTGCCAGCAGCTTCCCATTGCAGGGGACCTACAATGAGCAGTTCTTC	CASSFPLQGTYNEQFF
NA	NA	TRBV5-6	TRBJ2-6	TGTGCCAGCAGCCCCCGTTTAGTTTGGGCCGGGGCCAACGTCCTGACTTTC	CASSPRLVWAGANVLTF
NA	NA	TRBV7-9	TRBJ2-7	TGTGCCAGCAGCCCGATAGGGGACCCCTCCTACGAGCAGTACTTC	CASSPIGDPSYEQYF
many	NA	TRBV7-9	TRBJ2-5	TGTGCCAGCAGTTTGGAACAGGGAGAGACCCAGTACTTC	CASSLEQGETQYF
few	TRBD2	TRBV5-1	TRBJ2-1	TGCGCCAGCAGCTTGGGGACTAGCGGCCACAATGAGCAGTTCTTC	CASSLGTSGHNEQFF
NA	TRBD1	TRBV11-2	TRBJ2-2	TGTGCCAGCAGCTCAAGGATGGGACAGGGTAGAGCGAACACCGGGGAGCTGTTTTTT	CASSSRMGQGRANTGELFF
few	NA	TRBV20-1	TRBJ2-1	TGCAGTGCTAGAGACCGGGACTTTTCACCCAATGAGCAGTTCTTC	CSARDRDFSPNEQFF
few	NA	TRBV20-1	TRBJ2-1	TGCAGTGCTCCGCTATACAATGAGCAGTTCTTC	CSAPLYNEQFF
many	NA	TRBV2	TRBJ2-5	TGTGCCAGCAGTGAACAGGGACGAGAGACCCAGTACTTC	CASSEQGRETQYF
NA	TRBD2	TRBV24-1	TRBJ2-3	TGTGCCACCAGTGATGGATGGCGGGAGTTAGATACGCAGTATTTT	CATSDGWRELDTQYF
NA	NA	TRBV27	TRBJ1-2	TGTGCCAGCAGTCCTAGGTCGGGGCTTCTCTTCAACGGGGATGGCTACACCTTC	CASSPRSGLLFNGDGYTF
NA	TRBD2	TRBV20-1	TRBJ2-7	TGCAGTGCTGGTAAACTAGCGGGAATCTACGAGCAGTACTTC	CSAGKLAGIYEQYF
few	TRBD1	TRBV7-2	TRBJ2-5	TGTGCCAGCAGCTCCGTACAGGGGGCTGGAGAGACCCAGTACTTC	CASSSVQGAGETQYF
few	NA	TRBV27	TRBJ2-7	TGTGCCAGCAGTTCCCGGGACGACTCCGTTTACGAGCAGTACTTC	CASSSRDDSVYEQYF
few	TRBD2	TRBV4-1	TRBJ2-1	TGCGCCAGCAGTCTAGGGCTAGCGGGAGTTGTTAGTCCCTACAATGAGCAGTTCTTC	CASSLGLAGVVSPYNEQFF
NA	NA	TRBV7-2	TRBJ2-3	TGTGCCAGCAGCTTAGCCCAACGCACACCGCGTATAGATACGCAGTATTTT	CASSLAQRTPRIDTQYF
few	NA	TRBV4-1	TRBJ1-2	TGCGCCAGCAGCCAAGTGAGAGGCGGGGGTGGTGGCTACACCTTC	CASSQVRGGGGGYTF
NA	TRBD2	TRBV20-1	TRBJ2-1	TGCAGTGCTAGGACTAGCGGGAGGTTGGGGAATGAGCAGTTCTTC	CSARTSGRLGNEQFF
few	NA	TRBV11-2	TRBJ1-2	TGTGCCAGCAGCTTGGGGGAAACTATGGGCTACACCTTC	CASSLGETMGYTF
NA	NA	TRBV28	TRBJ2-7	TGTGCCAGCAGCCGGGCCGCGACAGGGAGGTGGGGCGAGCAGTACTTC	CASSRAATGRWGEQYF
NA	NA	TRBV27	TRBJ2-1	TGTGCCAGCAGTTCCGTAATAGGACAGAACCTTTACAATGAGCAGTTCTTC	CASSSVIGQNLYNEQFF